This TCR beta chain is from a study of blood T cell repertoires in COVID-19. Some clones are missing from TCRdb's copy, which holds only in-frame ones; the method was immunoSEQ multiplex PCR. The repertoire holds more than 200,000 clones, with about 85% as singletons. V gave up 8 bases and J gave up 7 bases, with 11 bases separating them. The CDR3 covers 12 residues. The chain carries TRBV12-3 or TRBV12-4 and TRBJ2-2; perhaps TRBD2 as D (6 bases). This TCR was sampled from a middle-aged man with acute or convalescent COVID-19. Specimen: peripheral blood. DNA of the CDR3: TGTGCCAGCCCCTTGGGGGGCGGGGAGCTGTTTTTT. Its protein is CASPLGGGELFF.